The sequence of this T cell receptor beta chain was determined in a study of Graves' ophthalmopathy and Graves' hyperthyroidism. Overall study results and limits: In predicting ophthalmopathy progression, the model reached around 65% sensitivity and under 75% specificity. A majority of expanded thyroid clonotypes exceeding 0.001 frequency were likewise present in blood.

TCR beta CDR3 regions were amplified from RNA transcripts. Following a first-round RT-PCR that used HTBI primers, a second-round multiplex PCR was carried out. TCRdb re-called the multiplex PCR reads with MiXCR, one entry per CDR3 protein. The sample has about 240,000 distinct CDR3 sequences; 45% are singletons. Researchers turned away patients with other autoimmune diseases, uncontrolled infections, pregnancy or lactation. PBMCs were isolated by Ficoll-Paque density gradient centrifugation, using around 10 ml of fresh peripheral blood as the starting material. The CDR3 totals 14 residues. Germline V gene sequence: CDR1 SEHNR, CDR2 FQNEAQ (reference sequence). Trimming cost V 4 bases and J 5 bases, with 12 bases left between them. Concerning this clonotype itself: Its antigen is currently unknown.

This sequence was found in an adult man with Graves' ophthalmopathy. Sequenced input: peripheral blood. The V gene is TRBV7-9, the J gene TRBJ1-3; D call uncertain. The CDR3 nucleotides read TGTGCCAGCAGCTCGAGCGTGGTTCGAAACACCATATATTTT. It is translated as CASSSSVVRNTIYF.